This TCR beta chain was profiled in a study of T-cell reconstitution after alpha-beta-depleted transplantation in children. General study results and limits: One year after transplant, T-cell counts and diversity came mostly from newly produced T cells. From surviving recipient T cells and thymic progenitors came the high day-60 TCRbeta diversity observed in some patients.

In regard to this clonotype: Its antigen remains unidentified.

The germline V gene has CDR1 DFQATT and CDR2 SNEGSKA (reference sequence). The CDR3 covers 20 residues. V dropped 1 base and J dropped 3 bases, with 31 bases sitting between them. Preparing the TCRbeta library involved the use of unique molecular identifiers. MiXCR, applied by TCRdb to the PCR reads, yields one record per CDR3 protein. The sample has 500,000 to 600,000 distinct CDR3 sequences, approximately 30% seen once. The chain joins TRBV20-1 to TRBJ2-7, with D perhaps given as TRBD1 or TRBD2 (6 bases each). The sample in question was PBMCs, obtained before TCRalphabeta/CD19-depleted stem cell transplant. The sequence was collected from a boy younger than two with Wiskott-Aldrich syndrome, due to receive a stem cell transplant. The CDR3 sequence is CSARGRHLSPESRGDYEQYF. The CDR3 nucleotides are TGCAGTGCTAGAGGACGACACCTATCTCCGGAGAGTAGGGGGGACTACGAGCAGTACTTC.